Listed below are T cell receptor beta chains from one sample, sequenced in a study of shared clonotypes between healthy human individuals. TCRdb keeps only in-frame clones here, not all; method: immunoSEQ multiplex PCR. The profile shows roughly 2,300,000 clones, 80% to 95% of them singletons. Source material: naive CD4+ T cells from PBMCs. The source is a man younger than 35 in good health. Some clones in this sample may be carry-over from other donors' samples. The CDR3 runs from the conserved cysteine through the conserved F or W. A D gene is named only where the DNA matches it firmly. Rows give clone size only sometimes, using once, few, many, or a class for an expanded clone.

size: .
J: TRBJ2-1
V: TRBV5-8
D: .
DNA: TGTGCCAGCACAGGAGGGCAGCCAGCCGCCAATGAGCAGTTCTTC
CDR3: CASTGGQPAANEQFF

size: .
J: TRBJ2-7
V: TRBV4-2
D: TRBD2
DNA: TGTGCCAGCAGTCCAGGACGGCGCTTAACTAGCGGGTCTTCCTACGAGCAGTACTTC
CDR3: CASSPGRRLTSGSSYEQYF

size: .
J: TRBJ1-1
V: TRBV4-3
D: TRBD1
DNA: TGCGCCAGCAGCCAAGATCTTCAGGGGGGCACTGAAGCTTTCTTT
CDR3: CASSQDLQGGTEAFF

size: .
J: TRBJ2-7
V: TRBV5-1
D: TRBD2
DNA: TGCGCCAGCAGCGAGGGACTAGCGGTTACCTACGAGCAGTACTTC
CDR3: CASSEGLAVTYEQYF

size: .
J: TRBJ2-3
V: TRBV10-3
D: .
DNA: TGTGCCATCCGGGCTTCGCCAGTCGTAACAGATACGCAGTATTTT
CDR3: CAIRASPVVTDTQYF

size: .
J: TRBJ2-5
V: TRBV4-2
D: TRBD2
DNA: TGTGCCAGCAGTATGGGGCGGGGGCAAGAGACCCAGTACTTC
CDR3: CASSMGRGQETQYF

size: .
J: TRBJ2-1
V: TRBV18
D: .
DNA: TGTGCCAGCTCGCACTTCACTAGCCACTTGCGGAATGAGCAGTTCTTC
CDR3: CASSHFTSHLRNEQFF

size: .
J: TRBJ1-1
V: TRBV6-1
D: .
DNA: TGTGCCAGCAGTGTCGTAAGTTTGAACCCACGACGGGCTTTCTTT
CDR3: CASSVVSLNPRRAFF

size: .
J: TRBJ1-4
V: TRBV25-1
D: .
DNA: TGTGCCAGCAGTGGGGCTGAAAAACTGTTTTTT
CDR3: CASSGAEKLFF

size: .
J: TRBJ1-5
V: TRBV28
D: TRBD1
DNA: TGTGCCAGCAGTAATATTGGGACAGAAGAGAATCAGCCCCAGCATTTT
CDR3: CASSNIGTEENQPQHF

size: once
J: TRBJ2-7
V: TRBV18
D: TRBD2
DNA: TGTGCCAGCTCACCACTCGCGGGAGGTAACTACGAGCAGTACTTC
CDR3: CASSPLAGGNYEQYF

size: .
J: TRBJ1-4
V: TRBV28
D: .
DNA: TGTGCCAGCAGTGCTGGGACCGTGGATAGTGAAAAACTGTTTTTT
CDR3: CASSAGTVDSEKLFF

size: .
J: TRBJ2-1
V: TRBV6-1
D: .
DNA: TGTGCCAGCAGTTGGGGGTCCTACAATGAGCAGTTCTTC
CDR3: CASSWGSYNEQFF

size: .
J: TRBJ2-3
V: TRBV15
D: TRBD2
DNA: TGTGCCACCAGCAGAGACCCACTAGCGGTCGGGGCGTATTTT
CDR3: CATSRDPLAVGAYF

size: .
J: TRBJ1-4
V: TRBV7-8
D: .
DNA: TGTGCCAGCAGCTTAAGGGACCGAGCCTCCGGAAAACTGTTTTTT
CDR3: CASSLRDRASGKLFF

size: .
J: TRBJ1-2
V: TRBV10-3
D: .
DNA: TGTGCCATCAGTGTTGGACAGCCGAACTATGGCTACACCTTC
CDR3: CAISVGQPNYGYTF

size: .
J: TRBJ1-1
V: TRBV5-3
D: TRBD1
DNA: TGTGCCAGAAGCTTGGGCAGGGGGGCGGAAGCTTTCTTT
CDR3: CARSLGRGAEAFF

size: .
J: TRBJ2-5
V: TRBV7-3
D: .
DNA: TGTGCCAGCAGCCCCTCGTCCCCCCAAGAGACCCAGTACTTC
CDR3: CASSPSSPQETQYF

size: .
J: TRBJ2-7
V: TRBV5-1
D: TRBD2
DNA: TGCGCCAGCAGGCACAGGCGGGGGGCCGAGCAGTACTTC
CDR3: CASRHRRGAEQYF

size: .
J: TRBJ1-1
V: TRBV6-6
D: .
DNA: TGTGCCAGCAGTTACAGCAGGAACACTGAAGCTTTCTTT
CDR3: CASSYSRNTEAFF

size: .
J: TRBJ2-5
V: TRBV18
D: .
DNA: TGTGCCAGCTCCGTACTAGCTCAAGAGACCCAGTACTTC
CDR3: CASSVLAQETQYF

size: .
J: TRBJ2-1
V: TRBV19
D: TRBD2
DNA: TGTGCCAGTAGTGCACGACTAGCGGGAGGGCTTTACAATGAGCAGTTCTTC
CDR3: CASSARLAGGLYNEQFF

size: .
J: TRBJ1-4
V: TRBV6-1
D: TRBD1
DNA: TGTGCCAGCAGCGGACAGGGGGCAACTAATGAAAAACTGTTTTTT
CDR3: CASSGQGATNEKLFF

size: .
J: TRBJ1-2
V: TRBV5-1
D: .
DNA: TGCGCCAGCAGCTTGGAAATGTCACGGACTTTCTATGGCTACACCTTC
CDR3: CASSLEMSRTFYGYTF

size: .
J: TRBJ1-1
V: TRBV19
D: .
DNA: TGTGCCAGTAGTATTTGGGGACTAGGGGACACTGAAGCTTTCTTT
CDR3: CASSIWGLGDTEAFF

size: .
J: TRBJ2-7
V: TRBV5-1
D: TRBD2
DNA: TGCGCCAGCAGCTACCCGGGAGGCCAGGCCGACGAGCAGTACTTC
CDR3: CASSYPGGQADEQYF

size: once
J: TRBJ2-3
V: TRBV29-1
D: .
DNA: TGCAGCGTTGGTACTAGGGCGGCAGATACGCAGTATTTT
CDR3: CSVGTRAADTQYF

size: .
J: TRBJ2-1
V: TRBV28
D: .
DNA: TGTGCCAGCAGTCCCGAGGGACTCGGTGGCAATGAGCAGTTCTTC
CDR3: CASSPEGLGGNEQFF

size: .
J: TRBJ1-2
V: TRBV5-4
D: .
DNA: TGTGCCAGCAGCCCCCCGGGACAAGGATCGCTTGGCTACACCTTC
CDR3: CASSPPGQGSLGYTF

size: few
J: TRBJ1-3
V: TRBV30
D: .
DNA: TGTGCCTGGAGTTCATCCCACTCGAACACCATATATTTT
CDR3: CAWSSSHSNTIYF

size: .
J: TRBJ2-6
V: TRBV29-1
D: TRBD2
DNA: TGCAGCGTTGAACTAGCGGGAGTGGGGTCTGGGGCCAACGTCCTGACTTTC
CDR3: CSVELAGVGSGANVLTF

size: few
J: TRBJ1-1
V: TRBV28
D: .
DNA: TGTGCCAGCAGTCCGCAGTCTGAAGCTTTCTTT
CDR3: CASSPQSEAFF

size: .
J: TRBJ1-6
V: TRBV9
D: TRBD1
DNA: TGTGCCAGCAGCGTAGCAGCAGGGGGTGCGTCACCCCTCCACTTT
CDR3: CASSVAAGGASPLHF

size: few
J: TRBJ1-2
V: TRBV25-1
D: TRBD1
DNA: TGTGCCAGCAGTGCGGTGGACAGGGGTCTCCTAGCCTTC
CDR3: CASSAVDRGLLAF

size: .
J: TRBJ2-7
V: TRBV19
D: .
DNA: TGTGCCAGTAGTAGACCCCCCGGGACATTCGGCTCCTACGAGCAGTACTTC
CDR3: CASSRPPGTFGSYEQYF

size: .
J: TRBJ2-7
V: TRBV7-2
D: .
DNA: TGTGCCAGCAGCTTAGAACTAGCCGCCTACGAGCAGTACTTC
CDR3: CASSLELAAYEQYF

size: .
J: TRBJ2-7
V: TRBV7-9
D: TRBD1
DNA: TGTGCCAGCGGACAGGGGTCCTACGAGCAGTACTTC
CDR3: CASGQGSYEQYF

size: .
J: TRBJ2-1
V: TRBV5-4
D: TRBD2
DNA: TGTGCCAGCAGCTCAGCGGGAGTCGGCAATGAGCAGTTCTTC
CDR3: CASSSAGVGNEQFF

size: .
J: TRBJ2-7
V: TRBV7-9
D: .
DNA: TGTGCCAGCAGCTTAGTTCTGACAGCCTACGAGCAGTACTTC
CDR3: CASSLVLTAYEQYF

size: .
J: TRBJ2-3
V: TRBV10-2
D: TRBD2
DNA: TGCGCCAGCAGGCCACCCGGGACTAGCGGTACCAGCACAGATACGCAGTATTTT
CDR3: CASRPPGTSGTSTDTQYF

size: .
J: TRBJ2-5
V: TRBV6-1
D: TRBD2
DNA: TGTGCCAGCAGTGAAGATTTCCGGGCTAGCGGTATCCAAGAGACCCAGTACTTC
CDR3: CASSEDFRASGIQETQYF

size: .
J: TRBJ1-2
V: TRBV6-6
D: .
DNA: TGTGCCAGCAGTTACCGACAGGAGTTTAACTATGGCTACACCTTC
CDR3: CASSYRQEFNYGYTF

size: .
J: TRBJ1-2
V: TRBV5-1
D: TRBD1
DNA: TGCGCCAGCAGCTTGTATCCCCAGGGACAGGCCTACTATGGCTACACCTTC
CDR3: CASSLYPQGQAYYGYTF

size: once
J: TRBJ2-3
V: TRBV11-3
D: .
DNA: TGTGCCAGCAGCTTAGATGTGGGTCCCCATGCGGCAGATACGCAGTATTTT
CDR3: CASSLDVGPHAADTQYF

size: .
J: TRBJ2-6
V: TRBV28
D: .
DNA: TGTGCCGCGCGAACCGGGACCCAGGGGGCCAACGTCCTGACTTTC
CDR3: CAARTGTQGANVLTF

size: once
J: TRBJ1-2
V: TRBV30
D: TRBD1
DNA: TGTGCCTGGAGTGTAGGACAGGGCGTCTATGGCTACACCTTC
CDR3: CAWSVGQGVYGYTF

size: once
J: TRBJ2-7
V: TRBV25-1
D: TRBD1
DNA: TGTGCCAGCAGTACACTGGGACAGGGGATCTACGAGCAGTACTTC
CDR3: CASSTLGQGIYEQYF

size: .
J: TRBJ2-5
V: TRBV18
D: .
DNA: TGTGCCAGCTCACCACGCACCCAGGGACAAGAGACCCAGTACTTC
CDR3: CASSPRTQGQETQYF

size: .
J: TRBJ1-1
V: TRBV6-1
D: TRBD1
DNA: TGTGCCAGCACTGATTTTGCCCCCGGGACAGGGGGCGCGGGGACTGAAGCTTTCTTT
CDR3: CASTDFAPGTGGAGTEAFF

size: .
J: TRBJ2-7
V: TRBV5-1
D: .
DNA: TGCGCCAGCAGCTTGACAACAGGGAGCTCCTACGAGCAGTACTTC
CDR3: CASSLTTGSSYEQYF

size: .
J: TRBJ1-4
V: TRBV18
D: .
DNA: TGTGCCAGCTCTTTCGGACACCAAAATGAAAAACTGTTTTTT
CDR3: CASSFGHQNEKLFF

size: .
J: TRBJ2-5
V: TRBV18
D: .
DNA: TGTGCCAGCTCACCGGACGGGACCCAGTACTTC
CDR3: CASSPDGTQYF

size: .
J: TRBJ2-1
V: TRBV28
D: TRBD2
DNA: TGTGCCAGCAGTTTAGTGGCTAGCGGGAGGGCGGGGAATGAGCAGTTCTTC
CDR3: CASSLVASGRAGNEQFF

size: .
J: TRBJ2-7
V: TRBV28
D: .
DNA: TGTGCCAGCAGTTCCCCATACTCCTACGAGCAGTACTTC
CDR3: CASSSPYSYEQYF

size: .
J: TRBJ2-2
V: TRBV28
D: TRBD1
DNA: TGTGCCAGCAGCTCGGGACAGGTTAACACCGGGGAGCTGTTTTTT
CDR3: CASSSGQVNTGELFF

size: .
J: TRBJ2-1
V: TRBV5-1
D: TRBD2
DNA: TGCGCCAGCAGCTTCTCCCCTAGCGGGTACAATGAGCAGTTCTTC
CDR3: CASSFSPSGYNEQFF

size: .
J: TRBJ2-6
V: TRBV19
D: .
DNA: TGTGCCAGTAGTATCCCCGGGGGCAAATCTGGGGCCAACGTCCTGACTTTC
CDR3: CASSIPGGKSGANVLTF

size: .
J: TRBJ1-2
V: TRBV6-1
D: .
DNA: TGTGCCAGCAGTGAACGCCCTATACGGGCTGGCTACACCTTC
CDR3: CASSERPIRAGYTF

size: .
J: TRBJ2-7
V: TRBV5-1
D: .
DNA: TGCGCCAGCAGCTTGATAGGCGGGCAGGGTTTTACCGGACAGTACTTC
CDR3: CASSLIGGQGFTGQYF